This TCR beta chain was documented in a study of blood T cell repertoires in COVID-19. The wider study: The cDNA or gDNA used as material had been derived from T cells, B-cell-depleted T cells, or PBMCs.

The table came from immunoSEQ multiplex PCR; TCRdb's copy has only in-frame clones and leaves some out. The sample holds 150,000 to 200,000 clones; about 88% are singletons and the top ten take 4.4%. Per germline, CDR1 SEHNR and CDR2 FQNEAQ (reference sequence). V lost 5 bases to trimming and J lost 1 base, with 20 bases between them. CDR3 length: 18 amino acids. The TCR comes from a human donor in a cohort sampled during active COVID-19. The material sequenced was peripheral blood. The V call is TRBV7-9, the J call TRBJ2-2, with a tentative D call TRBD2 (7 bases). CDR3 region: CASSPRLGGGVNTGELFF. The CDR3 DNA is TGTGCCAGCAGCCCCCGTCTGGGGGGGGGCGTGAACACCGGGGAGCTGTTTTTT.